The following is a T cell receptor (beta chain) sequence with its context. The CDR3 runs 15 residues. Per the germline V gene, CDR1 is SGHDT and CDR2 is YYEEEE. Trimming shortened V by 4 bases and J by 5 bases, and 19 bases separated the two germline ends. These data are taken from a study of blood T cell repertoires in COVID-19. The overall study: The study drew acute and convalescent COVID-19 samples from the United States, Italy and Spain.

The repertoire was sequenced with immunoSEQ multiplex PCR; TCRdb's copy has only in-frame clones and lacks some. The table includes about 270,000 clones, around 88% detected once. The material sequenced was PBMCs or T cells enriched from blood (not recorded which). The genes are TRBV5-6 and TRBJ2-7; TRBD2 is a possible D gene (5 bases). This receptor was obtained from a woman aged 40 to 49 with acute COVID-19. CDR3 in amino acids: CASSPALSAANEQYF. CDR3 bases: TGTGCCAGCAGCCCGGCACTTTCAGCGGCCAACGAGCAGTACTTC.